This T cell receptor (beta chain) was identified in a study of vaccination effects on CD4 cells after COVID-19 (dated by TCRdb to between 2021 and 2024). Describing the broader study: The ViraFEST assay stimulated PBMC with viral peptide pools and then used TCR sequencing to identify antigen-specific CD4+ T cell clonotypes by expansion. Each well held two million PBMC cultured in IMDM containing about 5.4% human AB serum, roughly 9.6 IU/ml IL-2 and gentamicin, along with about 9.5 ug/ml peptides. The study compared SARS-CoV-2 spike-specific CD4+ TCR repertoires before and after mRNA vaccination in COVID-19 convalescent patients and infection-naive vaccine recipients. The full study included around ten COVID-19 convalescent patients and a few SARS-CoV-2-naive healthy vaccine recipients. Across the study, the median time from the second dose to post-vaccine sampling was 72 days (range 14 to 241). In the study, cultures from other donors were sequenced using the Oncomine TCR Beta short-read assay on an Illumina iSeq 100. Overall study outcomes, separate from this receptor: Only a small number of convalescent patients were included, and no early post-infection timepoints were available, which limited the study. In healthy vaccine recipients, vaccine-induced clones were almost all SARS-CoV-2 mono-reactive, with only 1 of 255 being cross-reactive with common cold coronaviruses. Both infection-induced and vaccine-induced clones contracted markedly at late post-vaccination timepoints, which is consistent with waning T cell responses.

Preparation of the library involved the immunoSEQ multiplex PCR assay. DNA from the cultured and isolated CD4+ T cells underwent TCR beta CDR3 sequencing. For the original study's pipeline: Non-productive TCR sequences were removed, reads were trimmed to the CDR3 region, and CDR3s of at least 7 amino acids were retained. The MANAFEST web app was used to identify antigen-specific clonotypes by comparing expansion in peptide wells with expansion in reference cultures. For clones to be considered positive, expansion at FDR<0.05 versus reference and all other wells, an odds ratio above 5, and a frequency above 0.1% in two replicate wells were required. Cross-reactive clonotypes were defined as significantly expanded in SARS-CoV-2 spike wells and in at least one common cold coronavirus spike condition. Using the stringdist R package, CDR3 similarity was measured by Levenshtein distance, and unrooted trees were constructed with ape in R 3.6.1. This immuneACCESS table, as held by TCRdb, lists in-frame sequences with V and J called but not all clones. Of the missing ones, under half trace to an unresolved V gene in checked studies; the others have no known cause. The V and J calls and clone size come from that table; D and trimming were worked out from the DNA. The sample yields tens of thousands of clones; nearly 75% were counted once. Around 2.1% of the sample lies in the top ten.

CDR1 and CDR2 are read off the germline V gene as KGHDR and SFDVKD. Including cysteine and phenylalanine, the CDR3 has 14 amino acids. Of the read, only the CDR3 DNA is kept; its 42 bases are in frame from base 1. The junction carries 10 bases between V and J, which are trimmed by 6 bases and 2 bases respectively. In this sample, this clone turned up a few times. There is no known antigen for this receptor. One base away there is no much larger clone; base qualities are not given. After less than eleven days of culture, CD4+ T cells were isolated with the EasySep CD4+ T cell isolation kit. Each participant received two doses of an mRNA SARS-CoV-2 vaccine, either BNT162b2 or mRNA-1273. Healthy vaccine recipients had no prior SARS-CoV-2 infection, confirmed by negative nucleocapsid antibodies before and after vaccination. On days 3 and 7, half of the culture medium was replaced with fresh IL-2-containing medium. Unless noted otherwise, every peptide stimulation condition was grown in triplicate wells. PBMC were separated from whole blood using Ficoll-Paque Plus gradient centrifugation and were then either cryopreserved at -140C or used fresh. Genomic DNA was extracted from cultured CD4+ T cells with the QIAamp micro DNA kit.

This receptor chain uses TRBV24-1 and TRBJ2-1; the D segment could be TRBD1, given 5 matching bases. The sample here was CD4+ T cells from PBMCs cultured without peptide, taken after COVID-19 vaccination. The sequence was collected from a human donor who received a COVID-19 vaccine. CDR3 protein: CATSRGKTYNEQFF. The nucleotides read TGTGCCACCAGTAGGGGAAAGACCTACAATGAGCAGTTCTTC.